This TCR beta chain was sequenced during a study of T cell repertoires in cytomegalovirus infection (dated by TCRdb to between 2018 and 2021). With respect to the entire study: Peptide stimulations targeted recently identified HLA-C-restricted CMV epitopes, whose presentation resists viral immunomodulation, together with well-studied HLA-B-restricted epitopes. The HLA type of each donor mattered for the analysis, because public TCR beta signatures pointed to carriage of CMV infection along with the matching HLA type.

In light of the paper, this sample's treatment or condition label describes: in vitro stimulation with specific CMV peptide epitopes to enrich CMV-specific T cells. From its cysteine to its phenylalanine, the CDR3 spans 14 amino acids. Only the CDR3 region is kept as DNA, spanning 42 bases read in frame from base 1. Based on the germline V gene, the CDR1 and CDR2 sequences are MDHEN and SYDVKM. V gives up 7 bases and J gives up 7 bases, and the segment between their germline ends measures 19 bases. The sample was run on an Illumina HiSeq 1500. Starting from the raw public reads, TCRdb applied fastp trimming at Q25, assembled clones with MiXCR and retained in-frame beta chains. Each entry merges the rows of one CDR3 protein and shows their most common DNA and genes. The sample table records 650,000 to 900,000 distinct CDR3 sequences; around a third of these occur just once. Under 15% of the sample belongs to the ten largest clones.

Broad study findings and their caveats: In both this cohort and an independent approximately 350-donor cohort, the cumulative frequency of public TCR beta family members distinguished carriers of CMV infection plus the relevant HLA type. The ex vivo response was dominated by HLA-C-restricted CMV-specific TCR beta clonotypes, which also provided the single most frequent clonotype in two of eight donors.

To note about this clonotype: Its recognized antigen is unknown. No base qualities exist here, and no much larger clone lies one base off it.

The source material was cultured CD8+ T cells from PBMCs, sampled from culture after CMV antigen stimulation. The clonotype comes from a human donor in good health (CMV status not recorded). Some clones in this sample may be carry-over from other donors' samples. The chain is made from TRBV28 and TRBJ1-1; a weak D assignment points to TRBD1 (5 bases agree). The CDR3 is CASTPGTEKLEAFF. The base sequence is TGTGCCAGCACCCCCGGGACGGAAAAACTTGAAGCTTTCTTT.